A single sample gave rise to the 13 T cell receptor beta chains below, sequenced in a study of T cell responses to AZD1222 COVID-19 vaccine. Sequenced by immunoSEQ multiplex PCR; TCRdb stores in-frame clones only, minus some. Seen here are 90,000 to 120,000 clones, 85% to 90% observed once, and the top ten hold about a sixth. The specimen comprised peripheral blood, sampled on day 0 of AZD1222 vaccination. The receptor source for this set is an adult in good health.

The V and J genes are TRBV11-1 and TRBJ2-1; D is possibly TRBD1 or TRBD2 (5 bases each). CDR3 length: 14 residues. Deletions cut 4 bases from V and 2 bases from J, with 9 bases between. Germline V gene sequence: CDR1 SGHAT, CDR2 FQDESV (reference sequence). This CDR3 reads CASSSGQAYNEQFF. The CDR3 coding sequence is TGTGCCAGCAGCTCGGGGCAGGCCTACAATGAGCAGTTCTTC.

This chain connects TRBV4-1 to TRBJ2-1, with 13 bases matching TRBD2. CDR1 is MGHRA and CDR2 is YSYEKL in the germline V gene. CDR3 length: 16 amino acids. The V segment lost 4 bases and the J segment 6 bases; nucleotides outside the gene matches: 6. CDR3 sequence reads: CASSPRTSGRVNEQFF. CDR3 DNA sequence: TGCGCCAGCAGCCCTAGGACTAGCGGGAGAGTCAATGAGCAGTTCTTC.

This chain uses TRBV27 with TRBJ2-7; D call uncertain. Germline CDR1 is MNHEY and CDR2 is SMNVEV (reference sequence). This CDR3 region has 14 residues. Trimming removed 5 bases from V and 7 bases from J, with 18 bases in between. Here the CDR3 DNA reads TGTGCCAGCAGTCCTTCCCCCGGGTATGGTGAGCAGTACTTC. Its protein product is CASSPSPGYGEQYF.

This chain joins TRBV19 and TRBJ1-1; no firm D call. Germline V gives CDR1 LNHDA, CDR2 SQIVND (reference sequence). The CDR3 consists of 15 residues. The V and J ends lost 3 bases and 0 bases respectively, with 11 bases between them. CDR3 in amino acids: CASSISINMNTEAFF. The CDR3 coding sequence is TGTGCCAGTAGTATCAGTATAAATATGAACACTGAAGCTTTCTTT.

The chain has TRBV10-3 and TRBJ2-1; 9 nucleotides align to TRBD2. The CDR3 is 16 amino acids. In germline, CDR1 is ENHRY, CDR2 SYGVKD. Trimming at V came to 7 bases and at J to 4 bases, leaving 11 bases not matched to a gene. The CDR3 loop reads CAITAGLSGGYNEQFF. Here the CDR3 DNA reads TGTGCCATCACCGCCGGGTTGAGCGGGGGGTACAATGAGCAGTTCTTC.

The V and J genes are TRBV5-4 and TRBJ2-1; D is possibly TRBD2 (5 bases). Trimming removed 1 base at V and 9 bases at J, with 11 bases between. Germline V gene data show CDR1 as SGHNT and CDR2 as YYREEE (reference sequence). This CDR3 comprises 13 residues. CDR3 DNA: TGTGCCAGCAGCTTGTTAGGACTGCCTGAGCAGTTCTTC. It codes for CASSLLGLPEQFF.

V usage is TRBV20-1 and J usage is TRBJ2-1; 8 bases fit TRBD1. The CDR3 has 14 residues. J lost 8 bases, V lost 3 bases, and 9 bases had no gene match. Germline assignment: CDR1 DFQATT and CDR2 SNEGSKA (reference sequence). CDR3 sequence: CSASTTGDNDEQFF. In nucleotides, the CDR3 is TGCAGTGCTAGTACGACAGGGGATAACGATGAGCAGTTCTTC.

The chain employs TRBV5-1 and TRBJ1-2; D may be TRBD1 (6 bases). CDR1 and CDR2 (germline): SGHRS, YFSETQ. This CDR3 region has 14 residues. V was shortened by 0 bases and J by 6 bases, with 12 bases between the two germline ends. The CDR3 is CASSLGGTLDGYTF. DNA of the CDR3: TGCGCCAGCAGCTTGGGGGGGACACTCGATGGCTACACCTTC. Full variable domain (remainder filled in from reference TRBV5-1 and TRBJ1-2): KAGVTQTPRYLIKTRGQQVTLSCSPISGHRSVSWYQQTPGQGLQFLFEYFSETQRNKGNFPGRFSGRQFSNSRSEMNVSTLELGDSALYLCASSLGGTLDGYTFGSGTRLTVV.

The CDR3 DNA is TGTGCCAGCAGACGGGGGGATGAGACCCAGTACTTC. Protein product: CASRRGDETQYF. The chain uses TRBV11-2 and TRBJ2-5; TRBD2 agrees at 7 bases. V shed 6 bases, J shed 5 bases, and the junction held 3 bases outside the gene matches. This CDR3 has 12 amino acids. The germline gives CDR1 SGHAT, CDR2 FQNNGV.

For this clone: The sample has other DNA sequences that encode this CDR3 too. V gene TRBV2 combines with J gene TRBJ2-1; the match to TRBD2 covers 7 bases. CDR1 and CDR2 (germline): SNHLY, FYNNEI. This CDR3 region has 13 residues. V lost 2 bases and J lost 7; bases outside the gene matches: 2. DNA for the CDR3: TGTGCCAGCAGTGAAAGGGGAGGGAATGAGCAGTTCTTC. This sequence encodes CASSERGGNEQFF.

CDR3 DNA: TGTGCCAGCTCTGCGGGACAGTCCTACGAGCAGTACTTC. Residues: CASSAGQSYEQYF. The V gene is TRBV18, the J gene TRBJ2-7; the D gene is possibly TRBD1 (7 bases). The germline V gene has CDR1 KGHSH and CDR2 LQKENI. V dropped 6 bases and J dropped 1 base, with 10 bases sitting between them. The CDR3 length is 13 residues.

The chain uses TRBV6-5 and TRBJ2-5; TRBD2 matches 9 bases. The V gene's germline CDR1 is MNHEY and CDR2 SVGAGI. With 2 bases clipped from V and 1 base from J, the junction kept 2 bases outside the gene matches. This CDR3 comprises 15 residues. Written as DNA, the CDR3 is TGTGCCAGCAGTTACATAGCGGGAGCCCAAGAGACCCAGTACTTC. Its translation: CASSYIAGAQETQYF.

This clone is a singleton in its sample. V is TRBV4-1 and J is TRBJ1-3, with TRBD1 matching 8 bases. The CDR3 loop spans 17 amino acids. Germline-derived CDR1 and CDR2 are MGHRA and YSYEKL. The V gene end was trimmed by 0 bases and the J gene end by 4 bases; junction bases not matched to a gene: 8. The CDR3 here is CASSQDIRGQRGNTIYF. DNA for the CDR3: TGCGCCAGCAGCCAAGATATCAGGGGGCAACGCGGAAACACCATATATTTT.